One TCR beta chain is described in this entry. Its cognate antigen is unknown. TCR beta CDR3 regions were amplified from RNA. TCR CDR3 regions were first amplified by RT-PCR with HTBI primers. In TCRdb, the multiplex PCR reads were re-called with MiXCR into one record per CDR3 protein. The sample lists roughly 100,000 distinct CDR3 sequences; about half were seen once. This CDR3 region has 15 residues. The ends lost 4 bases at V and 4 bases at J; junction bases unmatched: 7. CDR1 and CDR2 (germline): MNHEY, SVGAGI. The sample originates from a study of T cells in Graves' hyperthyroidism and ophthalmopathy. Study-level findings and limits: Patients with ophthalmopathy were separated from those with stable hyperthyroidism by a 13 V-J model.

Graves' hyperthyroidism is called stable when ophthalmopathy does not progress within 18 months. The chain combines TRBV6-5 with TRBJ1-1; the match to TRBD1 covers 9 bases. The TCR comes from a man aged 40-50 years with Graves' hyperthyroidism. Specimen: blood. As DNA, the CDR3 is TGTGCCAGCAGTTCGGACAGGGGCAAGAGCACTGAAGCTTTCTTT. It translates to CASSSDRGKSTEAFF.